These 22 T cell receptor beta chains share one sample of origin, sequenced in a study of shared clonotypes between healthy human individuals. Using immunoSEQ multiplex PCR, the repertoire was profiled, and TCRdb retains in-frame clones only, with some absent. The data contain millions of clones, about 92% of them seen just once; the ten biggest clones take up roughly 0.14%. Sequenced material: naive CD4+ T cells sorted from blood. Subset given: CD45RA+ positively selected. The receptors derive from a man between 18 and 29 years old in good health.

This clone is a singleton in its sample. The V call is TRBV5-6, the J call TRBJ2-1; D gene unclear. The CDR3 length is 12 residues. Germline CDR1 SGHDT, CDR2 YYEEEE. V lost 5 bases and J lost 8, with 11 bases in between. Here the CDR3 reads CASRLGSDEQFF. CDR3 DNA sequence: TGTGCCAGCAGGCTAGGATCTGATGAGCAGTTCTTC.

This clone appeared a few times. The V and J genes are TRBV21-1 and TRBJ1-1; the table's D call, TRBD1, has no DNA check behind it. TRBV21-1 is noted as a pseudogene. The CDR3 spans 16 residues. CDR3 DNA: TGTGCCAGCAGCCCACCAGGACAGGGAGATGACACTGAAGCTTTCTTT. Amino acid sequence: CASSPPGQGDDTEAFF.

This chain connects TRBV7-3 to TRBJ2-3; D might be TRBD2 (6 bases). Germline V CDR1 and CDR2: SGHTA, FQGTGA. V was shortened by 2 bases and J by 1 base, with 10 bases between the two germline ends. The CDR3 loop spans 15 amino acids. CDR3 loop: CASSLWGDGTDTQYF. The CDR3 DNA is TGTGCCAGCAGCTTATGGGGGGACGGCACAGATACGCAGTATTTT. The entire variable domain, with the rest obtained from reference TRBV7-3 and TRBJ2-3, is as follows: GAGVSQTPSNKVTEKGKYVELRCDPISGHTALYWYRQSLGQGPEFLIYFQGTGAADDSGLPNDRFFAVRPEGSVSTLKIQRTERGDSAVYLCASSLWGDGTDTQYFGPGTRLTVL.

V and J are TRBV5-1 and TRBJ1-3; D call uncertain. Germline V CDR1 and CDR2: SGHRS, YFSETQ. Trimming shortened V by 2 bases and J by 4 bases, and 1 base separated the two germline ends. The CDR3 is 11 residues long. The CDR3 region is CASSFGNTIYF. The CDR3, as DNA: TGCGCCAGCAGCTTCGGAAACACCATATATTTT.

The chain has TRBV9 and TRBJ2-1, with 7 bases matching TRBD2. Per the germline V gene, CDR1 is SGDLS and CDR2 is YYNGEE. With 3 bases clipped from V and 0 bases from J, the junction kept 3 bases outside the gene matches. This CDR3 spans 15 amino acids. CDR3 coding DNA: TGTGCCAGCAGCGCGCGACTAGCCTCCTACAATGAGCAGTTCTTC. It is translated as CASSARLASYNEQFF.

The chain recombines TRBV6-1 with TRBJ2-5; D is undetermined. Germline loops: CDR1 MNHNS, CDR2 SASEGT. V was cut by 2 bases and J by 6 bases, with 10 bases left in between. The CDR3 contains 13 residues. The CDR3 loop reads CASSESGIQTQYF. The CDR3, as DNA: TGTGCCAGCAGTGAATCCGGTATACAGACCCAGTACTTC.

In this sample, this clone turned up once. The CDR3 protein is CASSIASKERYTF. The CDR3 nucleotides read TGTGCCAGTAGTATTGCCTCGAAAGAACGCTACACCTTC. The chain joins TRBV19 to TRBJ1-2; D remains unclear. Trimming cost V 3 bases and J 9 bases, with 14 bases left between them. The length of the CDR3 is 13 residues. Per germline, CDR1 LNHDA and CDR2 SQIVND (reference sequence).

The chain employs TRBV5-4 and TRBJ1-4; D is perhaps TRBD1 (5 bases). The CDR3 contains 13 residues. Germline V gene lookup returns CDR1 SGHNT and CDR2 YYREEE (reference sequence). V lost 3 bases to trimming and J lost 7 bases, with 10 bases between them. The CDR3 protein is CASSSGAGEKLFF. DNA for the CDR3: TGTGCCAGCAGCTCTGGGGCCGGTGAAAAACTGTTTTTT.

CDR3 bases: TGTGCCAGCAGCTCCCAAAGCGGCGGGGAGCTGTTTTTT. This codes for CASSSQSGGELFF. The chain uses TRBV5-8 and TRBJ2-2; a possible D gene is TRBD2 (5 bases). V lost 3 bases and J 7 bases, leaving 10 bases between the germline ends. The CDR3 has 13 residues. Germline CDR1 reads SGHTS; CDR2 reads YDEGEE.

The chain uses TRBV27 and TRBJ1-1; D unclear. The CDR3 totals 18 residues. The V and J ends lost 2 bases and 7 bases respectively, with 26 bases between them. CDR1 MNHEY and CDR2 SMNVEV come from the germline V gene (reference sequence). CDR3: CASSLTTQPRLKPNEAFF. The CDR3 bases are TGTGCCAGCAGTTTAACGACACAACCCCGACTAAAACCCAATGAAGCTTTCTTT.

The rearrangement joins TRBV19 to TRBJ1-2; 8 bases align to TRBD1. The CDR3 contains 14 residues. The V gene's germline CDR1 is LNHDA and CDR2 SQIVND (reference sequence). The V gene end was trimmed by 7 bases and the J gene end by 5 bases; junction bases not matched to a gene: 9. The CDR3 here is CASKGTGGSYGYTF. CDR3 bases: TGTGCCAGTAAGGGGACAGGTGGGAGTTATGGCTACACCTTC.

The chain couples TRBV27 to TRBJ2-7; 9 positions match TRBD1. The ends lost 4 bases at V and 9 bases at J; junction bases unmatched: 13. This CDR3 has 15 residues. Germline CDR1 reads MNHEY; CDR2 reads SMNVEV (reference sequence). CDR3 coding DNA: TGTGCCAGCAGTTCTGAAGCCGGGACAGGGATGCGGCAGTACTTC. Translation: CASSSEAGTGMRQYF.

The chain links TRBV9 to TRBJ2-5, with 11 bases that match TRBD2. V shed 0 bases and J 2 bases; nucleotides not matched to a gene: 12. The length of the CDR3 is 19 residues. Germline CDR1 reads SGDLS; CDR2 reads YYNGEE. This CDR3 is CASSVAGSGGVLWQETQYF. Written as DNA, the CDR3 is TGTGCCAGCAGCGTAGCGGGTAGCGGGGGGGTTCTGTGGCAAGAGACCCAGTACTTC. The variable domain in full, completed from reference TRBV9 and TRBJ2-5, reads DSGVTQTPKHLITATGQRVTLRCSPRSGDLSVYWYQQSLDQGLQFLIQYYNGEERAKGNILERFSAQQFPDLHSELNLSSLELGDSALYFCASSVAGSGGVLWQETQYFGPGTRLLVL.

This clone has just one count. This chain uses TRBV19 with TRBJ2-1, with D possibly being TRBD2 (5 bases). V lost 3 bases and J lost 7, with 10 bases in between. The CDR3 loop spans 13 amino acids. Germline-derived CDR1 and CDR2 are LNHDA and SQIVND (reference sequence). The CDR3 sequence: CASSISTMNEQFF. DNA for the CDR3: TGTGCCAGTAGTATCTCGACTATGAATGAGCAGTTCTTC.

The CDR3 nucleotides read TGTGCCAGCAGCTCAGGGAGCTCTGGAAACACCATATATTTT. It codes for CASSSGSSGNTIYF. The chain has TRBV5-6 and TRBJ1-3; D might be TRBD1 (5 bases). V lost 3 bases and J 0 bases, leaving 7 bases between the germline ends. The CDR3 is 14 amino acids. Per the germline V gene, CDR1 is SGHDT and CDR2 is YYEEEE.

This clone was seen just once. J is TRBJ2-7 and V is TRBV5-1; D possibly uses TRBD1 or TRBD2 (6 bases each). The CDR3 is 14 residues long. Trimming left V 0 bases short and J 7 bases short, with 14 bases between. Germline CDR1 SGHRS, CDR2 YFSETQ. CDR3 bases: TGCGCCAGCAGCTTGGAGGGGGGTTACGAGGAGCAGTACTTC. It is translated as CASSLEGGYEEQYF.

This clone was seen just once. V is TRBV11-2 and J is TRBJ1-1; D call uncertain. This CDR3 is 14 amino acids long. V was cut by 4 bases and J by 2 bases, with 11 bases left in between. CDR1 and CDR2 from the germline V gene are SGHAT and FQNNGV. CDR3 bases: TGTGCCAGCAGCTCTAACGTCGGTAACACTGAAGCTTTCTTT. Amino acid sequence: CASSSNVGNTEAFF.

The DNA for the CDR3 is TGTGCCAGCGAGTCCGGGGTATCTAATGAAAAACTGTTTTTT. Translation gives CASESGVSNEKLFF. V gene TRBV2 combines with J gene TRBJ1-4, with D unclear. Trimming left V 8 bases short and J 3 bases short, with 13 bases between. This CDR3 comprises 14 residues. Germline-derived CDR1 and CDR2 are SNHLY and FYNNEI.

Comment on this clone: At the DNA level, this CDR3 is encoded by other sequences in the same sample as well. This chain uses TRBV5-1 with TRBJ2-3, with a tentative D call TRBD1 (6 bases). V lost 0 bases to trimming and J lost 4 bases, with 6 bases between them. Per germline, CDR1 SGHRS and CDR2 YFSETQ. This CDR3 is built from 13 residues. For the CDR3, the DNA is TGCGCCAGCAGCTTGGCAGGGGCAGATACGCAGTATTTT. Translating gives CASSLAGADTQYF.

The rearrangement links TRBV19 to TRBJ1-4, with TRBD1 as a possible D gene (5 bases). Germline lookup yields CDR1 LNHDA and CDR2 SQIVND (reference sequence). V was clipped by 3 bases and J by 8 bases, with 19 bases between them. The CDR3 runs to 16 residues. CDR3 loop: CASSIVKGQAGEKLFF. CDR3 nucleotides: TGTGCCAGTAGTATCGTTAAGGGGCAGGCGGGCGAAAAACTGTTTTTT.

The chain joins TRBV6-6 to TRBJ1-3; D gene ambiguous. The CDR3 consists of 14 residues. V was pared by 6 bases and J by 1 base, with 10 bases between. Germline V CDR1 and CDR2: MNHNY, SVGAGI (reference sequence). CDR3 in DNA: TGTGCCAGCAGGAAGGGCGGTTCTGGAAACACCATATATTTT. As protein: CASRKGGSGNTIYF.

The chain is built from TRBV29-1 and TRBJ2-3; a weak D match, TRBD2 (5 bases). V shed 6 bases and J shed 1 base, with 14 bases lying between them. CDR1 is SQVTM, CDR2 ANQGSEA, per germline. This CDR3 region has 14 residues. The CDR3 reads CSVVMRARTDTQYF. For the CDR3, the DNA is TGCAGCGTGGTCATGAGGGCGCGCACAGATACGCAGTATTTT.